This TCR beta chain was obtained from a study of glioma-infiltrating T cells. About this clonotype: Its antigen is as yet unknown.

Study-wide points: Tissue and blood shared very few CDR3 sequences.

The CDR3 is 11 amino acids. Trimming took off 0 bases at V and 7 bases at J, with 5 bases between the two ends. The germline CDR1 and CDR2 sequences are SGHKS and YYEKEE (reference sequence). TCR alpha and beta CDR3 regions were amplified from RNA using iRepertoire nested multiplex PCR. One-step reverse transcription and amplification started from approximately 100-400 ng of tissue mRNA or PBMC total RNA. TCRdb recomputed calls from the multiplex PCR reads with MiXCR, one row per CDR3 protein. The sample carries about 180,000 distinct CDR3 sequences, around 45% recorded once. The TCR was taken from a human donor with low-grade glioma or glioblastoma, undergoing nonglioma brain surgery, or in good health (not recorded which). Material for sequencing was glioma tissue, nonneoplastic brain tissue, or PBMCs (not recorded which). The J gene is TRBJ2-7, the V gene TRBV5-5; D unresolved. The DNA for the CDR3 is TGTGCCAGCAGCTTGGCAGATGAGCAGTACTTC. Protein: CASSLADEQYF.